Sequencing of this T cell receptor beta chain was carried out in a study of regulatory T cells in long-lasting Graves disease. Regarding the study as a whole: TCR diversity was lower in persistent Graves' patients (versus newly diagnosed ones).

In its sample, this clonotype was seen many times. Its antigen is undetermined. Losses at the gene ends were 5 bases for V and 1 base for J; bases not matched to a gene: 5. This CDR3 region has 16 residues. The germline V gene has CDR1 SGHTA and CDR2 FQGNSA. The time point is: newly diagnosed GD, antithyroid drugs for less than 3 months. Making the TCR library involved RNA that had been extracted from PBMCs. Graves' disease diagnosis used American Thyroid Association guidelines. Building the TCR beta libraries relied on iRepertoire HTBI primers, and CDR3 regions underwent Arm-PCR. TCRdb analysed the multiplex PCR reads with MiXCR anew, one entry per CDR3 protein. Of roughly 420,000 distinct CDR3 sequences in the sample, 15% to 19% were seen once.

This chain connects TRBV7-2 to TRBJ2-2, with TRBD2 matching over 9 bases. The source of this sequence is a female donor with Graves disease. The sample in question was peripheral blood mononuclear cells (PBMCs), obtained at new diagnosis, from a patient treated with antithyroid drugs. CDR3: CASSPGLAWNTGELFF. As DNA, the CDR3 is TGTGCCAGCAGCCCCGGACTAGCGTGGAACACCGGGGAGCTGTTTTTT.